This TCR beta chain appears in the sequencing data of a study of vaccination effects on CD4 cells after COVID-19. Study findings and constraints: Healthy vaccinees showed cross-reactivity with common cold coronaviruses in only 1 of 255 vaccine-induced clones.

Comment on this clone: What it binds is not known.

Antigen-specific CD4+ T cells expanded by the ViraFEST assay with viral peptide pools were then sequenced. Cultured cells yielded isolated CD4+ T cells after around 10 days. Everyone in the study got two shots of either the BNT162b2 or mRNA-1273 vaccine. Each well held some 2.2 million PBMC cultured with around 9.7 ug/ml peptides and around 11 IU/ml IL-2. Replacing half the medium with IL-2 medium was done on days 3 and 7. Germline V gives CDR1 SGHRS, CDR2 YFSETQ. Trimming took off 2 bases at V and 5 bases at J, with 6 bases between the two ends. The CDR3 runs to 12 residues. TCRdb's copy holds only in-frame clones and misses some; the assay was immunoSEQ multiplex PCR. This table has 25,000 to 40,000 clones, roughly 82% appearing once.

The J gene is TRBJ2-3, the V gene TRBV5-1; the D is unclear. The sequencing here drew on CD4+ T cells from PBMCs cultured with HCoV-NL63 spike peptides, taken after COVID-19 vaccination. This TCR was recovered from a human donor who received a COVID-19 vaccine. Some clones in this sample may be carry-over from other donors' samples. CDR3 DNA sequence: TGCGCCAGCAGCTTCGGTTTAGATACGCAGTATTTT. Protein product: CASSFGLDTQYF.